Shown below are 18 T cell receptor beta chains from a single sample sequenced in a study of blood T cell repertoires in COVID-19. TCRdb's copy holds only in-frame clones and misses some; the assay was immunoSEQ multiplex PCR. This table holds about 160,000 clones, approximately 90% found once. Material: peripheral blood. The source is a man aged 30 to 39 with COVID-19, enrolled during active disease.

The chain is built from TRBV19 and TRBJ2-7; D may be TRBD1 (5 bases). Deletions cut 3 bases from V and 5 bases from J, with 17 bases between. Germline V gene lookup returns CDR1 LNHDA and CDR2 SQIVND (reference sequence). The CDR3 covers 15 residues. In nucleotides, the CDR3 is TGTGCCAGTAGTATGGCAGACAGTGATTACGACGAGCAGTACTTC. Protein sequence: CASSMADSDYDEQYF.

The chain carries TRBV4-1 and TRBJ2-6; tentative D call: TRBD1 (5 bases). The V gene lost 0 bases and the J gene lost 0 bases, with 9 bases spanning the gap. Germline V CDR1 and CDR2: MGHRA, YSYEKL. This CDR3 has 17 amino acids. The CDR3 loop reads CASSQDHRFSGANVLTF. CDR3 nucleotide sequence: TGCGCCAGCAGCCAAGATCACAGGTTCTCTGGGGCCAACGTCCTGACTTTC.

The chain uses TRBV7-9 and TRBJ2-5; 9 bases line up with TRBD2. Looked up from germline, CDR1 is SEHNR and CDR2 is FQNEAQ (reference sequence). This CDR3 comprises 16 residues. The ends lost 5 bases at V and 4 bases at J; junction bases unmatched: 11. CDR3 DNA sequence: TGTGCCAGCAGCCCCAGGGCGGGGGGGCCTGGAGAGACCCAGTACTTC. Translated: CASSPRAGGPGETQYF.

This clone has only one observation. The rearrangement joins TRBV12-3 or TRBV12-4 to TRBJ2-3; 9 bases map to TRBD1. This CDR3 contains 13 residues. V was clipped by 5 bases and J by 5 bases; unmatched bases: 2. Written as DNA, the CDR3 is TGTGCCAGCAGTGGACAGGGGTTAGATACGCAGTATTTT. As protein: CASSGQGLDTQYF.

V gene TRBV11-1 combines with J gene TRBJ1-2; D not certain. The V and J ends lost 4 bases and 3 bases respectively, with 9 bases between them. The CDR3 extends over 13 amino acids. Germline CDR1 reads SGHAT; CDR2 reads FQDESV (reference sequence). The CDR3 loop is CASSSDIYYGYTF. The CDR3 DNA is TGTGCCAGCAGCTCAGACATCTACTATGGCTACACCTTC.

This sequence joins TRBV7-2 and TRBJ2-1, with D maybe TRBD2 (5 bases). Germline-derived CDR1 and CDR2 are SGHTA and FQGNSA. This CDR3 is 15 amino acids long. The V and J ends lost 0 bases and 2 bases respectively, with 8 bases between them. The CDR3 DNA reads TGTGCCAGCAGCTTAGCGCGACTAACCTACAATGAGCAGTTCTTC. Translation: CASSLARLTYNEQFF.

This chain connects TRBV19 to TRBJ2-7; the match to TRBD2 covers 8 bases. V shed 6 bases and J 4 bases; nucleotides not matched to a gene: 11. The length of the CDR3 is 15 residues. Per germline, CDR1 LNHDA and CDR2 SQIVND (reference sequence). The CDR3 coding sequence is TGTGCCAGTAGAGACCCCGGGAGGGGAGCGTACGAGCAGTACTTC. It yields the protein CASRDPGRGAYEQYF.

V is TRBV7-9 and J is TRBJ1-1; D uncertain. Trimming cost V 4 bases and J 1 base, with 7 bases left between them. The germline CDR1 and CDR2 sequences are SEHNR and FQNEAQ (reference sequence). There are 13 residues in the CDR3. The DNA for the CDR3 is TGTGCCAGCAGCTCTGAGGGGAACACTGAAGCTTTCTTT. Amino acid sequence: CASSSEGNTEAFF.

The chain recombines TRBV27 with TRBJ1-5, with D possibly being TRBD1 (5 bases). Germline V gene data show CDR1 as MNHEY and CDR2 as SMNVEV (reference sequence). CDR3 length: 13 residues. V was pared by 3 bases and J by 6 bases, with 9 bases between. In DNA, the CDR3 is TGTGCCAGCAGTTTGCAGGGCTCTCAGCCCCAGCATTTT. Translation: CASSLQGSQPQHF.

This rearrangement joins TRBV28 to TRBJ2-7; D is undetermined. Germline assignment: CDR1 MDHEN and CDR2 SYDVKM. Deletions cut 1 base from V and 5 bases from J, with 9 bases between. The CDR3 runs 13 residues. The CDR3 DNA sequence: TGTGCCAGCAGTTTATACATTCTGAACGAGCAGTACTTC. Translation gives CASSLYILNEQYF. The complete variable domain, with remaining parts taken from reference TRBV28 and TRBJ2-7, reads DVKVTQSSRYLVKRTGEKVFLECVQDMDHENMFWYRQDPGLGLRLIYFSYDVKMKEKGDIPEGYSVSREKKERFSLILESASTNQTSMYLCASSLYILNEQYFGPGTRLTVT.

The chain couples TRBV16 to TRBJ2-5, with D perhaps TRBD1 (6 bases). Looked up from germline, CDR1 is KGHSY and CDR2 is FQNENV. This CDR3 has 14 amino acids. Trimming pared 0 bases from V and 5 bases from J, leaving 10 bases between. CDR3 in DNA: TGTGCCAGCAGCCAATCTACAGGGTGGGAGACCCAGTACTTC. Encoded protein: CASSQSTGWETQYF. Supplemented by reference TRBV16 and TRBJ2-5, the full variable domain reads GEEVAQTPKHLVRGEGQKAKLYCAPIKGHSYVFWYQQVLKNEFKFLISFQNENVFDETGMPKERFSAKCLPNSPCSLEIQATKLEDSAVYFCASSQSTGWETQYFGPGTRLLVL.

The chain carries TRBV25-1 and TRBJ1-1, with 7 positions matching TRBD1. The J segment lost 8 bases and the V segment lost 3 bases, leaving 0 bases of the junction unmatched. The CDR3 covers 11 residues. The germline CDR1 and CDR2 sequences are MGHDK and SYGVNS. CDR3 sequence: CASSDRGEAFF. In nucleotides, the CDR3 is TGTGCCAGCAGTGACAGGGGGGAAGCTTTCTTT. The complete variable domain, with remaining parts taken from reference TRBV25-1 and TRBJ1-1, reads EADIYQTPRYLVIGTGKKITLECSQTMGHDKMYWYQQDPGMELHLIHYSYGVNSTEKGDLSSESTVSRIRTEHFPLTLESARPSHTSQYLCASSDRGEAFFGQGTRLTVV.

This rearrangement joins TRBV5-4 to TRBJ2-1; D remains unclear. In germline, CDR1 is SGHNT, CDR2 YYREEE (reference sequence). The CDR3 loop spans 14 amino acids. Trimming took 0 bases from V and 10 from J, leaving 14 bases between them. The CDR3 DNA reads as TGTGCCAGCAGCTTGGGGGTAAGTCGGAGCGAGCAGTTCTTC. Protein: CASSLGVSRSEQFF.

V usage is TRBV5-4 and J usage is TRBJ1-3; tentatively, D is TRBD1 (5 bases). Germline V gene sequence: CDR1 SGHNT, CDR2 YYREEE (reference sequence). With 3 bases removed from V and 0 bases from J, the gap between germline ends came to 7 bases. The CDR3 has 14 residues. The CDR3 DNA follows: TGTGCCAGCAGCTCCAGGGACTCTGGAAACACCATATATTTT. Residues: CASSSRDSGNTIYF.

J is TRBJ1-1 and V is TRBV19; TRBD1 is a possible D gene (6 bases). Germline lookup yields CDR1 LNHDA and CDR2 SQIVND (reference sequence). V dropped 6 bases and J dropped 0 bases, with 14 bases sitting between them. The CDR3 extends over 15 amino acids. The CDR3 region is CASRNYDRMNTEAFF. The CDR3, as DNA: TGTGCCAGTAGGAATTATGACAGGATGAACACTGAAGCTTTCTTT.

The rearrangement links TRBV5-1 to TRBJ2-2; 11 positions agree with TRBD1. This CDR3 contains 15 residues. The germline gives CDR1 SGHRS, CDR2 YFSETQ. V shed 3 bases, J shed 7 bases, and the junction held 5 bases outside the gene matches. The DNA for the CDR3 is TGCGCCAGCAGCTCGCCGGGACAGGGGGTCGGGGAGCTGTTTTTT. Its translation is CASSSPGQGVGELFF.

V gene TRBV6-4 combines with J gene TRBJ1-2; D unresolved. Trimming shortened V by 3 bases and J by 2 bases, and 7 bases separated the two germline ends. This CDR3 is 13 amino acids long. Looked up from germline, CDR1 is MRHNA and CDR2 is SNTAGT. The CDR3 loop is CASSEGSNYGYTF. As DNA, the CDR3 is TGTGCCAGCAGTGAGGGCAGCAACTATGGCTACACCTTC.

The chain is built from TRBV19 and TRBJ1-2; possibly TRBD1 for D (6 bases). The CDR3 totals 13 residues. Trimming stripped 1 base from V and 4 bases from J, with 7 bases between. CDR1 LNHDA and CDR2 SQIVND come from the germline V gene (reference sequence). CDR3: CASSIVQGYGYTF. CDR3 in DNA: TGTGCCAGTAGTATAGTACAGGGCTATGGCTACACCTTC. The variable domain in full, with the rest retrieved from reference TRBV19 and TRBJ1-2, is DGGITQSPKYLFRKEGQNVTLSCEQNLNHDAMYWYRQDPGQGLRLIYYSQIVNDFQKGDIAEGYSVSREKKESFPLTVTSAQKNPTAFYLCASSIVQGYGYTFGSGTRLTVV.